The clone carrying this T cell receptor beta chain was observed a handful of times. The data belong to a study of blood T cell repertoires in COVID-19. As for the study in general: Donors in the United States, Italy and Spain gave samples during acute or convalescent COVID-19. PBMCs, B-cell-depleted T cells, or T cells provided the cDNA or gDNA that made up the material.

V lost 3 bases and J lost 4; bases outside the gene matches: 7. Germline-derived CDR1 and CDR2 are KGHSH and LQKENI. CDR3 size: 15 residues. Study processing details: How many nucleated cells were present was estimated from reference gene primer amplification. Produced via immunoSEQ multiplex PCR; TCRdb's table is partial and in-frame only. V, J and clone size are taken as reported in that table, and D and trimming were inferred from the DNA itself. This table has over 150,000 clones, approximately 91% appearing once. This chain joins TRBV18 and TRBJ1-2, with 8 bases aligning to TRBD1. Source material: peripheral blood. This receptor was taken from a young man with acute or convalescent COVID-19. The CDR3 reads CASSPNPTGGYGYTF. CDR3 DNA: TGTGCCAGCTCACCTAACCCAACAGGGGGCTATGGCTACACCTTC.